Below, 7 T cell receptor beta chains from the same sample are listed, as sequenced in a study of T cell responses to AZD1222 COVID-19 vaccine. TCRdb's copy holds only in-frame clones and misses some; the assay was immunoSEQ multiplex PCR. In the table there are 100,000 to 150,000 clones, 88% of which are singletons. The input for sequencing was peripheral blood, taken 28 days after the second AZD1222 dose. The source of these receptors is an adult who received the AZD1222 COVID-19 vaccine.

The chain has TRBV28 and TRBJ1-6; D gene ambiguous. This CDR3 contains 15 residues. Per germline, CDR1 MDHEN and CDR2 SYDVKM. V dropped 3 bases and J dropped 12 bases, with 18 bases sitting between them. This chain's CDR3 is CASSFRVGRIEPLHF. The DNA of the CDR3 is TGTGCCAGCAGTTTCAGAGTCGGGAGAATTGAACCCCTCCACTTT.

The V call is TRBV10-3, the J call TRBJ2-1; 11 bases line up with TRBD1. The CDR3 totals 14 residues. Germline-derived CDR1 and CDR2 are ENHRY and SYGVKD. V shed 4 bases, J shed 6 bases, and the junction held 2 bases outside the gene matches. The CDR3 spells CAISGTGGPNEQFF. Here the CDR3 DNA reads TGTGCCATCAGTGGGACAGGGGGCCCCAATGAGCAGTTCTTC.

In this sample, this clone turned up once. This chain joins TRBV20-1 and TRBJ2-3, with D perhaps matching TRBD2 (6 bases). CDR3 size: 13 residues. Germline CDR1 and CDR2: DFQATT and SNEGSKA (reference sequence). The germline V and J ends were trimmed by 3 bases and 0 bases, with 7 bases remaining between them. The CDR3 region has the DNA TGCAGTGCTAGTGGGGGGAGCACAGATACGCAGTATTTT. This sequence encodes CSASGGSTDTQYF.

The chain links TRBV6-2 or TRBV6-3 to TRBJ2-1; D possibly uses TRBD1 or TRBD2 (5 bases each). V was pared by 3 bases and J by 12 bases, with 12 bases between. This CDR3 spans 12 amino acids. Germline CDR1 and CDR2: MNHEY and SVGEGT. The CDR3 reads CASSYSGTGQFF. The CDR3 coding sequence is TGTGCCAGCAGTTATTCCGGGACCGGGCAGTTCTTC.

The chain links TRBV5-1 to TRBJ2-7, with 7 bases aligning to TRBD1. CDR3 length equals 18 residues. Per germline, CDR1 SGHRS and CDR2 YFSETQ. The trim removed 0 bases at V and 1 base at J, leaving 13 bases unmatched. This chain's CDR3 is CASSLGDRAPRLSYEQYF. DNA of the CDR3: TGCGCCAGCAGCTTGGGAGACAGGGCACCACGCCTTTCCTACGAGCAGTACTTC.

This clone appeared a few times. The chain carries TRBV6-2 or TRBV6-3 and TRBJ2-1; TRBD1 matches at 7 bases. Germline CDR1 is MNHEY and CDR2 is SVGEGT. V was pared by 6 bases and J by 3 bases, with 5 bases of the junction left unmatched. There are 14 residues in the CDR3. CDR3 bases: TGTGCCAGCAGCGAAGGGACAGACTACAATGAGCAGTTCTTC. Protein sequence: CASSEGTDYNEQFF.

This clone was seen a few times. V usage is TRBV7-2 and J usage is TRBJ2-3; perhaps TRBD2 as D (6 bases). The CDR3 has 15 residues. The V gene lost 2 bases and the J gene lost 1 base, with 10 bases spanning the gap. CDR1 is SGHTA, CDR2 FQGNSA, per germline. The CDR3 coding sequence is TGTGCCAGCAGCTTATATGGCGGGGGCACAGATACGCAGTATTTT. It specifies CASSLYGGGTDTQYF. The full variable domain, its missing parts supplied by reference TRBV7-2 and TRBJ2-3, is GAGVSQSPSNKVTEKGKDVELRCDPISGHTALYWYRQSLGQGLEFLIYFQGNSAPDKSGLPSDRFSAERTGGSVSTLTIQRTQQEDSAVYLCASSLYGGGTDTQYFGPGTRLTVL.